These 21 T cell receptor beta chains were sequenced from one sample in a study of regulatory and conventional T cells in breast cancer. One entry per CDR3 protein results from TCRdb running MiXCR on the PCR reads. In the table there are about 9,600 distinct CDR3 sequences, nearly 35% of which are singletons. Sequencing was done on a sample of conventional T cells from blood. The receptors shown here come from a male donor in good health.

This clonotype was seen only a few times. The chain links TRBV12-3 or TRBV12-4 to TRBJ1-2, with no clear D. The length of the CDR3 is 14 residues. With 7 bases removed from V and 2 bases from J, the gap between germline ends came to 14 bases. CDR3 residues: CASTSAGRNYGYTF. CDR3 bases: TGTGCCAGCACTTCTGCAGGCCGGAACTATGGCTACACCTTC.

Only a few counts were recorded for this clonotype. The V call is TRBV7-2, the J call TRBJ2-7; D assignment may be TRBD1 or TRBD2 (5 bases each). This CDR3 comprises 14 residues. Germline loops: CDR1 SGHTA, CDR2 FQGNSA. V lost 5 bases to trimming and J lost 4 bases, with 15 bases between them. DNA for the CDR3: TGTGCCAGCAGCCCCTCCGGGACGTCTTACGAGCAGTACTTC. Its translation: CASSPSGTSYEQYF.

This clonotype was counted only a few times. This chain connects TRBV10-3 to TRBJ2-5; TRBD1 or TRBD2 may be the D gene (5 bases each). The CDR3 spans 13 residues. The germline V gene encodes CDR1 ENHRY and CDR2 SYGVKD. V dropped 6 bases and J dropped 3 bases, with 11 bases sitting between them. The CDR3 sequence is CAIRLGPKETQYF. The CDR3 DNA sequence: TGTGCCATCAGGCTGGGACCGAAAGAGACCCAGTACTTC.

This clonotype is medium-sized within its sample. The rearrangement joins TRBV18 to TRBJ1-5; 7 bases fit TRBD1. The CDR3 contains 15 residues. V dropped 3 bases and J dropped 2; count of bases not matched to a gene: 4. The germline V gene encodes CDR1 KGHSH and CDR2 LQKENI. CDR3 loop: CASSPSQGGNQPQHF. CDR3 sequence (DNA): TGTGCCAGCTCACCGTCGCAGGGGGGCAATCAGCCCCAGCATTTT.

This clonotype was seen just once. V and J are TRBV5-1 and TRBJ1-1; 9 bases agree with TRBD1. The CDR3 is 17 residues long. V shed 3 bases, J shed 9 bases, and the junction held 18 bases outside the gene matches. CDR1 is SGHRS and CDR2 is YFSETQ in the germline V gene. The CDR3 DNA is TGCGCCAGCAGCTCGAACCCCGCGGGACAGGGAACGGGGAAAGCTTTCTTT. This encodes CASSSNPAGQGTGKAFF.

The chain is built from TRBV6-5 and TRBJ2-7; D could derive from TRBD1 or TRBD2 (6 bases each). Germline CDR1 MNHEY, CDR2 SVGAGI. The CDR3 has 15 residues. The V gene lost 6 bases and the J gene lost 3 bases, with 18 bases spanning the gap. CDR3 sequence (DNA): TGTGCCAGCAGATTAGGTACGGGGGCGAACTACGAGCAGTACTTC. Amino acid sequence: CASRLGTGANYEQYF.

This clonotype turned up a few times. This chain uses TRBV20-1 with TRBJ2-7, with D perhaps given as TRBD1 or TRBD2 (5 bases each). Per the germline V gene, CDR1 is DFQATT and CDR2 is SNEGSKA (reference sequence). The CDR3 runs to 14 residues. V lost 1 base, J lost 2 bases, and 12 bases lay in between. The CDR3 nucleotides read TGCAGTGCTAGAGGGCAGGGAGAGACCTACGAGCAGTACTTC. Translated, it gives CSARGQGETYEQYF.

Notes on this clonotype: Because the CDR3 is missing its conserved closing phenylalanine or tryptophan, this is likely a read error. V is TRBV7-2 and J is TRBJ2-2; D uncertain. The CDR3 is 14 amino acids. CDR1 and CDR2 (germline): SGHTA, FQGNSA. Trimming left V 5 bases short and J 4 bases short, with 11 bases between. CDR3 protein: CASSQKTATGELFS. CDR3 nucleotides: TGTGCCAGCAGCCAGAAGACCGCCACCGGGGAGCTGTTTTCT.

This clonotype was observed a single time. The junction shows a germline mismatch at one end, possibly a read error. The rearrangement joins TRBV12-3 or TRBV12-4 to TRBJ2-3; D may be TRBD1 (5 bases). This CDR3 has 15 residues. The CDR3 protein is CASSLRGRGTGTQYF. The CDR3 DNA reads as TGTGCCAGCAGCCTTCGAGGCCGAGGCACAGGTACGCAGTATTTT.

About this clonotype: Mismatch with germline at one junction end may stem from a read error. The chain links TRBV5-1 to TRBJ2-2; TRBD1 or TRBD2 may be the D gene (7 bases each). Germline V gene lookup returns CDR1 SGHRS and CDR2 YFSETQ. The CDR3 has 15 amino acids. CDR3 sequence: CACSGTAANTGELFF. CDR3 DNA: TGCGCCTGCAGCGGGACAGCCGCGAACACCGGGGAGCTGTTTTTT. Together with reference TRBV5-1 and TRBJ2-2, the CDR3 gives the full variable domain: KAGVTQTPRYLIKTRGQQVTLSCSPISGHRSVSWYQQTPGQGLQFLFEYFSETQRNKGNFPGRFSGRQFSNSRSEMNVSTLELGDSALYLCACSGTAANTGELFFGEGSRLTVL.

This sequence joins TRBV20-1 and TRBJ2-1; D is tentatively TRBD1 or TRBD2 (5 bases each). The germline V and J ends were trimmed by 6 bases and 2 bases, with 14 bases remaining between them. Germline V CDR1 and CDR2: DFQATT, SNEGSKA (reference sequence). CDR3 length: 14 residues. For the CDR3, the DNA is TGCAGTGCGAGAAGACGGGGCCCCTACAATGAGCAGTTCTTC. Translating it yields CSARRRGPYNEQFF.

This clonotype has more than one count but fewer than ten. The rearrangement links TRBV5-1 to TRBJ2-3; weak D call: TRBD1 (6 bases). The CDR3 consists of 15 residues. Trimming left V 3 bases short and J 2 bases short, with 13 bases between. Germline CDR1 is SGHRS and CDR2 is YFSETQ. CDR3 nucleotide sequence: TGCGCCAGCAGCTCCAGGGGCCTCCTCACAGATACGCAGTATTTT. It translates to CASSSRGLLTDTQYF.

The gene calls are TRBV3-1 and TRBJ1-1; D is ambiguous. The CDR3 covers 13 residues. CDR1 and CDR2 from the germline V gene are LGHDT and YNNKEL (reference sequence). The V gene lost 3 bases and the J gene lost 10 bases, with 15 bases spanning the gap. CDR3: CASSQRRQGPAFF. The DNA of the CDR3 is TGTGCCAGCAGCCAGCGCCGGCAAGGCCCAGCTTTCTTT.

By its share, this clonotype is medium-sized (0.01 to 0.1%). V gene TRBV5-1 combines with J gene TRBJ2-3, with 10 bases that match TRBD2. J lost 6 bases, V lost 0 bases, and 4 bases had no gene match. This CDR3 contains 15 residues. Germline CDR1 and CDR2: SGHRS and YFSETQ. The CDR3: CASSLASGGADTQYF. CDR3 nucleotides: TGCGCCAGCAGCTTGGCCAGCGGGGGGGCCGATACGCAGTATTTT.

CDR3 nucleotide sequence: TGTGCCAGCAGCCGGGACGTGAGCTCCTACAATGAGCAGTTCTTC. Translated, it gives CASSRDVSSYNEQFF. V gene TRBV7-9 combines with J gene TRBJ2-1; D tentatively reads TRBD1 or TRBD2 (5 bases each). Trimming took 5 bases from V and 0 from J, leaving 11 bases between them. CDR3 length equals 15 residues. Germline V CDR1 and CDR2: SEHNR, FQNEAQ (reference sequence).

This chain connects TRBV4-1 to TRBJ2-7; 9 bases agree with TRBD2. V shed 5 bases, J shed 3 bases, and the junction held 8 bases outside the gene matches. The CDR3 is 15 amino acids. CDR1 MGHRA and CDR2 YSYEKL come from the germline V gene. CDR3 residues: CASSEAGGGFYEQYF. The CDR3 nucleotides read TGCGCCAGCAGCGAAGCGGGGGGCGGTTTCTACGAGCAGTACTTC.

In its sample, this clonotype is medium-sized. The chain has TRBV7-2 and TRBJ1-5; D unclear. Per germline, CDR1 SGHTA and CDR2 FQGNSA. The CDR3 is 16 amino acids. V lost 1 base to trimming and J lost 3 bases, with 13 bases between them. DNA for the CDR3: TGTGCCAGCAGCTTAGGTGGAGGGTTCGCCAATCAGCCCCAGCATTTT. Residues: CASSLGGGFANQPQHF. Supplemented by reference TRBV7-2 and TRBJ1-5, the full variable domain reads GAGVSQSPSNKVTEKGKDVELRCDPISGHTALYWYRQSLGQGLEFLIYFQGNSAPDKSGLPSDRFSAERTGGSVSTLTIQRTQQEDSAVYLCASSLGGGFANQPQHFGDGTRLSIL.

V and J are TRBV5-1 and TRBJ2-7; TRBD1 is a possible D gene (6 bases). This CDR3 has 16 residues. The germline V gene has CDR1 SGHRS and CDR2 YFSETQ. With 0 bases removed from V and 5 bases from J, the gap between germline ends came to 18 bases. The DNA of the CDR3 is TGCGCCAGCAGCTTGGCCCGAACAGGGACCTTCGACGAGCAGTACTTC. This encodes CASSLARTGTFDEQYF.

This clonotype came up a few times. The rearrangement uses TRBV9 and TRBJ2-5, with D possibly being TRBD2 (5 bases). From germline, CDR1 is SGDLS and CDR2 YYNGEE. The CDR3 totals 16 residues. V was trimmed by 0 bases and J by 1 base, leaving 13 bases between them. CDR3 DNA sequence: TGTGCCAGCAGCGTAGCGGGCCCGGACTTCCAAGAGACCCAGTACTTC. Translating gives CASSVAGPDFQETQYF.

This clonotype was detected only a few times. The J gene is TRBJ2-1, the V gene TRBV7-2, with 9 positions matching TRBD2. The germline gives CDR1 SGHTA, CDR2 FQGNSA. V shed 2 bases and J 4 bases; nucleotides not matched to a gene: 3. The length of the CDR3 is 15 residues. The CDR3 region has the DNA TGTGCCAGCAGCTTACTAGCGGGGAATTACAATGAGCAGTTCTTC. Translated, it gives CASSLLAGNYNEQFF.

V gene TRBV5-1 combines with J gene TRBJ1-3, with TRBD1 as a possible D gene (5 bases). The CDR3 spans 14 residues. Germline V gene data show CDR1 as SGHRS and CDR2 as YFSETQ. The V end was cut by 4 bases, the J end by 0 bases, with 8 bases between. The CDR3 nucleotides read TGCGCCAGCAGCCCGGGACTCTCTGGAAACACCATATATTTT. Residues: CASSPGLSGNTIYF.